This TCR beta chain comes out of a study of T-cell memory formation after mild COVID-19. For the study at large: For the most part, TCR clusters were specific to one donor.

Study-level results: Within pre-infection memory, some responding clones were found, suggesting cross-reactive memory joined. Among contracting clones, CD4+ were mainly CM/EM and CD8+ enriched in EMRA. CD4/CD8 balance characterized clones contracting day 15 to 85, and CD4+ skew characterized later expanders.

This clonotype was seen a handful of times. What it binds is not known. TCRdb analysed the 5' RACE reads with MiXCR anew, one entry per CDR3 protein. The table has around 180,000 distinct CDR3 sequences, less than 20% seen once. The V gene's germline CDR1 is DFQATT and CDR2 SNEGSKA (reference sequence). J lost 8 bases, V lost 4 bases, and 10 bases had no gene match. CDR3 length equals 14 residues. J is TRBJ2-1 and V is TRBV20-1, with TRBD2 matching over 8 bases. The sequence was obtained from a man between 18 and 29 years old who had mild COVID-19 (a few samples of this study predate the infection). Cell type and time point are not known. Sequencing was carried out using PBMCs or a T cell subset sorted from them (not recorded which). The CDR3 spells CSANPGGPVDEQFF. The CDR3 DNA follows: TGCAGTGCTAATCCGGGGGGGCCGGTCGATGAGCAGTTCTTC.